This TCR beta chain was found in a study of blood T cell repertoires in COVID-19. About the research overall: COVID-19 samples collected from the United States, Italy and Spain covered acute and convalescent phases. T cells, B-cell-depleted T cells, or PBMCs supplied cDNA or gDNA.

Source study methods: Cell counts per sample came from amplifying reference gene primers. Only in-frame clones appear in the TCRdb table, and some are missing; sequencing was by immunoSEQ multiplex PCR. The D gene and trimming were derived from the DNA, and the V and J assignments and clone size from that table. The sample has over 130,000 clones; approximately 78% are singletons. V was shortened by 1 base and J by 4 bases, with 7 bases between the two germline ends. Germline V gives CDR1 SGHTA, CDR2 FQGNSA. The CDR3 contains 14 residues. The receptor comes from a woman of 80 years or more with acute or convalescent COVID-19. J is TRBJ2-2 and V is TRBV7-2, with D perhaps TRBD2 (5 bases). The specimen was peripheral blood. DNA of the CDR3: TGTGCCAGCAGCTTAGGAGGGTTCACCGGGGAGCTGTTTTTT. Its protein product is CASSLGGFTGELFF.